Included here is one T cell receptor beta chain sequence, with context. This sample is drawn from a study of cytomegalovirus exposure and HLA in healthy donors. PCR primers comprised 60 Vbeta and 13 Jbeta primers. The data were produced by immunoSEQ multiplex PCR, yet TCRdb's version contains in-frame clones alone and is incomplete. The sample lists 150,000 to 200,000 clones; 70% to 80% were seen once. The CDR3 runs 13 residues. CDR1 and CDR2 (germline): LNHDA, SQIVND (reference sequence). V lost 7 bases and J lost 3, with 10 bases in between. The clonotype was recovered from a man in his late teens or twenties in good health and CMV-seropositive. Specimen: PBMCs. The chain is built from TRBV19 and TRBJ2-1; D perhaps matches TRBD1 (6 bases). CDR3 sequence: CASNQGHYNEQFF. CDR3 coding DNA: TGTGCCAGTAATCAGGGACACTACAATGAGCAGTTCTTC. Full variable domain (outside the CDR3, taken from reference TRBV19 and TRBJ2-1): DGGITQSPKYLFRKEGQNVTLSCEQNLNHDAMYWYRQDPGQGLRLIYYSQIVNDFQKGDIAEGYSVSREKKESFPLTVTSAQKNPTAFYLCASNQGHYNEQFFGPGTRLTVL.